This entry lists 19 T cell receptor beta chains sequenced from one sample in a study of blood T cell repertoires in COVID-19. Produced via immunoSEQ multiplex PCR; TCRdb's table is partial and in-frame only. The table has more than 130,000 clones, less than 85% seen once. The material sequenced was peripheral blood. The receptors were sampled from an elderly woman in a cohort sampled during active or convalescent COVID-19.

This chain links TRBV7-8 with TRBJ1-1; 8 bases match TRBD1. The ends lost 5 bases at V and 0 bases at J; junction bases unmatched: 5. The germline CDR1 and CDR2 sequences are SGHVS and FQNEAQ. The CDR3 has 15 amino acids. CDR3 coding DNA: TGTGCCAGCAGCATACAGGGGGTTCTGAACACTGAAGCTTTCTTT. Its protein product is CASSIQGVLNTEAFF.

V is TRBV28 and J is TRBJ2-3; D is possibly TRBD1 (6 bases). Germline V gene sequence: CDR1 MDHEN, CDR2 SYDVKM. This CDR3 has 14 amino acids. The V end lost 3 bases, the J end lost 0 bases, and 7 bases lay between the germline ends. The CDR3 protein is CASSFRGSTDTQYF. In nucleotides, the CDR3 is TGTGCCAGCAGTTTCAGGGGAAGCACAGATACGCAGTATTTT.

The chain has TRBV20-1 and TRBJ1-6, with 7 bases fitting TRBD1. The CDR3 runs 14 residues. The J segment lost 5 bases and the V segment lost 3 bases, leaving 4 bases of the junction unmatched. CDR1 and CDR2 from the germline V gene are DFQATT and SNEGSKA (reference sequence). For the CDR3, the DNA is TGCAGTGCTAGTAGGCAGGGGGATAATTCACCCCTCCACTTT. Its translation is CSASRQGDNSPLHF.

This sequence joins TRBV5-1 and TRBJ1-1; D unresolved. The CDR3 is 14 amino acids. Germline V gene data show CDR1 as SGHRS and CDR2 as YFSETQ. The V end lost 0 bases, the J end lost 5 bases, and 11 bases lay between the germline ends. This chain's CDR3 is CASSLGQIGTEAFF. The DNA for the CDR3 is TGCGCCAGCAGCTTGGGACAAATTGGGACTGAAGCTTTCTTT.

The V and J genes are TRBV7-9 and TRBJ1-6; no clear D. CDR1 SEHNR and CDR2 FQNEAQ come from the germline V gene (reference sequence). The CDR3 length is 13 residues. Trimming shortened V by 6 bases and J by 7 bases, and 10 bases separated the two germline ends. The CDR3 reads CASSVGGNSPLHF. CDR3 in DNA: TGTGCCAGCAGTGTTGGCGGGAATTCACCCCTCCACTTT.

V usage is TRBV5-5 and J usage is TRBJ1-2; D not resolved. The CDR3 runs to 13 residues. CDR1 and CDR2 (germline): SGHKS, YYEKEE (reference sequence). The ends were cut back, 7 bases at V and 4 bases at J, with 14 bases in the middle. The DNA for the CDR3 is TGTGCCAGCGGTGAACACAGACCCTATGGCTACACCTTC. Translation gives CASGEHRPYGYTF. Full variable domain (remainder filled in from reference TRBV5-5 and TRBJ1-2): DAGVTQSPTHLIKTRGQQVTLRCSPISGHKSVSWYQQVLGQGPQFIFQYYEKEERGRGNFPDRFSARQFPNYSSELNVNALLLGDSALYLCASGEHRPYGYTFGSGTRLTVV.

The rearrangement uses TRBV7-2 and TRBJ1-6; TRBD1 agrees at 7 bases. With 5 bases clipped from V and 9 bases from J, the junction kept 10 bases outside the gene matches. The germline gives CDR1 SGHTA, CDR2 FQGNSA. CDR3 length equals 15 residues. DNA for the CDR3: TGTGCCAGCAGCCCACAGGGGTTTGAAGGTTCACCCCTCCACTTT. Its protein is CASSPQGFEGSPLHF. Full variable domain (missing parts from reference TRBV7-2 and TRBJ1-6): GAGVSQSPSNKVTEKGKDVELRCDPISGHTALYWYRQSLGQGLEFLIYFQGNSAPDKSGLPSDRFSAERTGGSVSTLTIQRTQQEDSAVYLCASSPQGFEGSPLHFGNGTRLTVT.

The chain has TRBV7-9 and TRBJ2-5, with no clear D. The CDR3 length is 12 residues. The V gene lost 5 bases and the J gene lost 8 bases, with 12 bases spanning the gap. Germline V lookup: CDR1 SEHNR, CDR2 FQNEAQ (reference sequence). The CDR3 spells CASSPPVQTQYF. The CDR3 nucleotides read TGTGCCAGCAGCCCCCCGGTTCAAACCCAGTACTTC.

This chain uses TRBV4-1 with TRBJ1-1, with D hard to call. The CDR3 loop spans 17 amino acids. Germline assignment: CDR1 MGHRA and CDR2 YSYEKL. With 0 bases removed from V and 6 bases from J, the gap between germline ends came to 20 bases. The CDR3 nucleotides read TGCGCCAGCAGCCAAGATTTTTTCCGGAGTCTTTACCCTGAAGCTTTCTTT. Residues: CASSQDFFRSLYPEAFF.

This clone was seen just once. The rearrangement uses TRBV6-5 and TRBJ2-3; tentative D call: TRBD2 (5 bases). This CDR3 spans 15 amino acids. Trimming cost V 10 bases and J 3 bases, with 20 bases left between them. In germline, CDR1 is MNHEY, CDR2 SVGAGI. CDR3 in amino acids: CATRPLKSGTDTQYF. The CDR3 DNA is TGTGCCACCAGGCCTTTAAAAAGCGGAACAGATACGCAGTATTTT.

The chain couples TRBV5-6 to TRBJ1-2; 7 nucleotides align to TRBD1. Per germline, CDR1 SGHDT and CDR2 YYEEEE. Trimming cost V 1 base and J 4 bases; bases outside gene matches: 1. CDR3 size: 13 residues. The CDR3 region has the DNA TGTGCCAGCAGCTTGACAGGGGTCTATGGCTACACCTTC. Protein product: CASSLTGVYGYTF.

A single count supports this clone. The chain is built from TRBV27 and TRBJ1-6; 9 nucleotides agree with TRBD1. V shed 5 bases, J shed 4 bases, and the junction held 9 bases outside the gene matches. This CDR3 has 17 amino acids. CDR1 and CDR2 from the germline V gene are MNHEY and SMNVEV (reference sequence). DNA for the CDR3: TGTGCCAGCAGTACAATGGGGACAGGGAGTTATAATTCACCCCTCCACTTT. Translating gives CASSTMGTGSYNSPLHF.

For this clone: The junction and the germline gene differ at one end; a read error may be behind it. The rearrangement links TRBV3-1 (or the pseudogene TRBV3-2) to TRBJ2-5; D is unresolved. Per the germline V gene, CDR1 is LGHDT and CDR2 is YNNKEL (reference sequence). The CDR3 sequence is 17 residues long. The CDR3 region is CVSSPPGDWYGQETQYF. In DNA form, the CDR3 reads TGTGTCAGCAGCCCCCCCGGTGACTGGTATGGGCAAGAGACCCAGTACTTC.

The rearrangement joins TRBV4-1 to TRBJ1-4; TRBD1 might be the D (5 bases). V was clipped by 0 bases and J by 11 bases, with 10 bases between them. The CDR3 totals 13 residues. CDR1 and CDR2 from the germline V gene are MGHRA and YSYEKL. The DNA of the CDR3 is TGCGCCAGCAGCCAAGAGGTCGCAGGGAAACTGTTTTTT. Translation: CASSQEVAGKLFF.

This clone was seen only a few times. The chain employs TRBV2 and TRBJ2-2, with TRBD1 as a possible D gene (6 bases). V was cut by 5 bases and J by 7 bases, with 20 bases left in between. The CDR3 has 16 residues. Germline lookup yields CDR1 SNHLY and CDR2 FYNNEI. This chain's CDR3 is CASSLRTAKRSGELFF. DNA for the CDR3: TGTGCCAGCAGTCTCCGGACAGCGAAGAGAAGCGGGGAGCTGTTTTTT.

The V gene is TRBV15, the J gene TRBJ1-2; the D gene is possibly TRBD1 (6 bases). The V gene's germline CDR1 is LNHNV and CDR2 YYDKDF (reference sequence). The V gene lost 0 bases and the J gene lost 2 bases, with 7 bases spanning the gap. The CDR3 runs 14 residues. In nucleotides, the CDR3 is TGTGCCACCAGCAGAGATAGGGGGAACTATGGCTACACCTTC. Protein: CATSRDRGNYGYTF.

The chain uses TRBV6-5 and TRBJ1-1; 8 nucleotides line up with TRBD1. Germline CDR1 MNHEY, CDR2 SVGAGI. The CDR3 has 15 amino acids. Unmatched junction bases numbered 12, after V lost 7 bases and J lost 5 bases. The CDR3: CASNPRGRGRTEAFF. The CDR3 region has the DNA TGTGCCAGCAACCCCAGGGGCAGGGGGCGGACTGAAGCTTTCTTT.

The count of this clone is one. This chain links TRBV2 with TRBJ1-1, with a possible D match to TRBD1 (5 bases). V was shortened by 6 bases and J by 1 base, with 21 bases between the two germline ends. This CDR3 has 17 amino acids. Per the germline V gene, CDR1 is SNHLY and CDR2 is FYNNEI. The CDR3 loop is CASRVDSSRPQNTEAFF. CDR3 DNA: TGTGCCAGCAGAGTTGACAGTTCCCGTCCGCAGAACACTGAAGCTTTCTTT.

As DNA, the CDR3 is TGTGCCAGTAGTATTGCGCGGGGAGGTGGAAACACCATATATTTT. This encodes CASSIARGGGNTIYF. The chain uses TRBV19 and TRBJ1-3; no clear D. This CDR3 is built from 15 residues. V was pared by 3 bases and J by 3 bases, with 12 bases between. The germline gives CDR1 LNHDA, CDR2 SQIVND (reference sequence).